This T cell receptor (beta chain) is from a study of T cells in narcolepsy. In the study overall: Healthy controls were enrolled alongside patients with narcolepsy type 1 or type 2. Study results and limitations: Blood of same and different patients, but not healthy controls, reportedly held recurring autoreactive clonotypes. Autoreactive clone sequences were missing from some blood memory CD4+ repertoires. Same-patient CSF and blood CD4+ T cell clonotypes included HCRT-specific and TRIB2-specific autoreactive ones.

Comments on this clone: Its target is not known. One junction end does not reproduce the germline sequence, and a read error may be involved.

CDR1 is SGHRS, CDR2 YFSETQ, per germline. CDR3 length: 15 residues. TCRdb keeps only in-frame clones here, not all; method: immunoSEQ multiplex PCR. The sample carries around 30,000 clones, roughly 77% recorded once. This clonotype was sampled from a human donor in good health. Sequencing used memory (CD45RA-) CD4+ T cells from blood. V and J are TRBV5-1 and TRBJ2-1, with 11 nucleotides matching TRBD1. The DNA for the CDR3 is TGTGCCAGCAGCCCTGGGACAGGGGGGTTCAATGAGCAGTTCTTC. Translation gives CASSPGTGGFNEQFF.